The 16 T cell receptor beta chains below come from one sample, sequenced in a study of blood T cell repertoires in COVID-19. Produced via immunoSEQ multiplex PCR; TCRdb's table is partial and in-frame only. Of about 110,000 clones listed, around 87% are singletons. Material: peripheral blood. The receptors originated from an elderly woman with acute or convalescent COVID-19.

The chain combines TRBV29-1 with TRBJ1-1; tentative D call: TRBD1 (5 bases). This CDR3 has 14 residues. V dropped 6 bases and J dropped 3 bases, with 17 bases sitting between them. Germline V gene lookup returns CDR1 SQVTM and CDR2 ANQGSEA. Here the CDR3 DNA reads TGCAGCGTCCCGGGCTGGGGCCGGGACACTGAAGCTTTCTTT. Amino acid sequence: CSVPGWGRDTEAFF.

This chain connects TRBV5-6 to TRBJ2-7; TRBD1 matches at 8 bases. CDR3 size: 14 residues. Germline V CDR1 and CDR2: SGHDT, YYEEEE. The V and J ends lost 4 bases and 2 bases, in that order; junction bases with no gene match: 5. The CDR3, as DNA: TGTGCCAGCAGCCCCACGACAGGGGCCTACGAGCAGTACTTC. Residues: CASSPTTGAYEQYF.

This chain uses TRBV19 with TRBJ1-6; D remains unclear. The CDR3 runs to 15 residues. Germline V gene lookup returns CDR1 LNHDA and CDR2 SQIVND (reference sequence). The V gene lost 1 base and the J gene lost 12 bases, with 16 bases spanning the gap. This CDR3 is CASSIGAWALVPLHF. Written as DNA, the CDR3 is TGTGCCAGTAGTATAGGGGCTTGGGCACTTGTACCCCTCCACTTT.

This chain joins TRBV7-2 and TRBJ2-3, with TRBD2 matching 9 bases. The CDR3 extends over 16 amino acids. J was trimmed by 2 bases and V by 5 bases; bases with no gene match: 8. Germline V lookup: CDR1 SGHTA, CDR2 FQGNSA. CDR3 nucleotide sequence: TGTGCCAGCAGCCCAAGGACTAGCGTTGACACAGATACGCAGTATTTT. It translates to CASSPRTSVDTDTQYF. Full variable domain (outside the CDR3, taken from reference TRBV7-2 and TRBJ2-3): GAGVSQSPSNKVTEKGKDVELRCDPISGHTALYWYRQSLGQGLEFLIYFQGNSAPDKSGLPSDRFSAERTGGSVSTLTIQRTQQEDSAVYLCASSPRTSVDTDTQYFGPGTRLTVL.

This chain uses TRBV7-2 with TRBJ2-3; D possibly corresponds to TRBD2 (6 bases). Germline-derived CDR1 and CDR2 are SGHTA and FQGNSA. Deletions cut 1 base from V and 2 bases from J, with 10 bases between. The CDR3 is 15 residues long. The CDR3 region is CASSLGGLTTDTQYF. CDR3 coding DNA: TGTGCCAGCAGCTTAGGGGGACTCACCACAGATACGCAGTATTTT.

J is TRBJ2-7 and V is TRBV6-5, with D perhaps TRBD2 (6 bases). With 11 bases removed from V and 2 bases from J, the gap between germline ends came to 19 bases. Germline V CDR1 and CDR2: MNHEY, SVGAGI. CDR3 size: 14 residues. This CDR3 reads CASGLRSLAYEQYF. In DNA form, the CDR3 reads TGTGCCTCGGGACTTCGGTCCCTAGCCTACGAGCAGTACTTC.

The chain uses TRBV18 and TRBJ1-2; 7 positions match TRBD1. The CDR3 totals 13 residues. J was trimmed by 2 bases and V by 6 bases; bases with no gene match: 3. Germline V CDR1 and CDR2: KGHSH, LQKENI. This CDR3 reads CASSSGQNYGYTF. The DNA of the CDR3 is TGTGCCAGCTCGTCGGGACAGAACTATGGCTACACCTTC.

The chain carries TRBV27 and TRBJ2-6; TRBD1 matches at 7 bases. The CDR3 is 17 residues long. CDR1 and CDR2 from the germline V gene are MNHEY and SMNVEV (reference sequence). The V segment lost 6 bases and the J segment 3 bases; nucleotides outside the gene matches: 11. The DNA of the CDR3 is TGTGCCAGCAGGCAGACAGGGTTCGGGTATGGGGCCAACGTCCTGACTTTC. Its protein is CASRQTGFGYGANVLTF. The entire variable domain, with the rest obtained from reference TRBV27 and TRBJ2-6, is as follows: EAQVTQNPRYLITVTGKKLTVTCSQNMNHEYMSWYRQDPGLGLRQIYYSMNVEVTDKGDVPEGYKVSRKEKRNFPLILESPSPNQTSLYFCASRQTGFGYGANVLTFGAGSRLTVL.

The chain joins TRBV4-2 to TRBJ2-1; the match to TRBD2 covers 11 bases. CDR3 size: 16 residues. The V gene end was trimmed by 0 bases and the J gene end by 9 bases; junction bases not matched to a gene: 7. Germline CDR1 LGHNA, CDR2 YNFKEQ. The CDR3 nucleotides are TGTGCCAGCAGCCAAGAAGGGCTAGCGGGGGGAGGTGAGCAGTTCTTC. Translation gives CASSQEGLAGGGEQFF.

The genes are TRBV10-1 and TRBJ2-2; D possibly corresponds to TRBD1 (6 bases). Germline V CDR1 and CDR2: WNHNN, SYGVQD (reference sequence). The CDR3 has 15 amino acids. The V end lost 2 bases, the J end lost 1 base, and 8 bases lay between the germline ends. This CDR3 reads CASSEQGKNTGELFF. The CDR3 nucleotides are TGCGCCAGCAGTGAGCAGGGGAAGAACACCGGGGAGCTGTTTTTT.

The chain employs TRBV11-2 and TRBJ2-2; 8 bases map to TRBD2. CDR3 length: 15 residues. Germline CDR1 SGHAT, CDR2 FQNNGV. J lost 7 bases, V lost 0 bases, and 4 bases had no gene match. CDR3 coding DNA: TGTGCCAGCAGCTTAGATGCGGGGGGCGGCGGGGAGCTGTTTTTT. Protein product: CASSLDAGGGGELFF.

The rearrangement links TRBV6-5 to TRBJ1-4; 7 bases fit TRBD1. The germline V gene has CDR1 MNHEY and CDR2 SVGAGI. CDR3 length: 14 amino acids. V shed 6 bases, J shed 1 base, and the junction held 2 bases outside the gene matches. Written as DNA, the CDR3 is TGTGCCAGCAGAGACAGGGTAACTAATGAAAAACTGTTTTTT. Its protein product is CASRDRVTNEKLFF.

The rearrangement joins TRBV5-4 to TRBJ2-2; 9 bases line up with TRBD2. CDR3 length equals 16 residues. Trimming took 0 bases from V and 7 from J; bases not matched to a gene: 7. From germline, CDR1 is SGHNT and CDR2 YYREEE (reference sequence). Here the CDR3 reads CASSLVLAGKDGELFF. The CDR3 DNA reads as TGTGCCAGCAGCTTGGTGCTAGCGGGGAAGGACGGGGAGCTGTTTTTT.

The rearrangement links TRBV4-1 to TRBJ2-5; 8 bases fit TRBD2. V shed 0 bases and J 1 base; nucleotides not matched to a gene: 4. Germline-derived CDR1 and CDR2 are MGHRA and YSYEKL. This CDR3 is 16 amino acids long. The CDR3 protein is CASSQDPAGGQETQYF. CDR3 nucleotides: TGCGCCAGCAGCCAAGATCCGGCGGGGGGCCAAGAGACCCAGTACTTC.

This rearrangement joins TRBV10-2 to TRBJ2-3; maybe TRBD1 (6 bases). The V end lost 2 bases, the J end lost 5 bases, and 8 bases lay between the germline ends. CDR3 length: 13 residues. Germline assignment: CDR1 WSHSY and CDR2 SAAADI. CDR3 residues: CASSEGGLDTQYF. Written as DNA, the CDR3 is TGCGCCAGCAGTGAGGGGGGCTTAGATACGCAGTATTTT.

The V and J genes are TRBV9 and TRBJ2-5, with D possibly matching TRBD1 (7 bases). Trimming removed 3 bases from V and 6 bases from J, with 18 bases in between. Germline values: CDR1 SGDLS, CDR2 YYNGEE. The CDR3 is made up of 15 amino acids. CDR3 DNA sequence: TGTGCCAGCAGCGCCCGACTAGGGGGCGTCCAGACCCAGTACTTC. Amino acids: CASSARLGGVQTQYF. Complete variable domain (other parts from reference TRBV9 and TRBJ2-5): DSGVTQTPKHLITATGQRVTLRCSPRSGDLSVYWYQQSLDQGLQFLIQYYNGEERAKGNILERFSAQQFPDLHSELNLSSLELGDSALYFCASSARLGGVQTQYFGPGTRLLVL.